At least ten counts were recorded for the clone carrying this T cell receptor (beta chain). This CDR3 region has 13 residues. Trimming took off 6 bases at V and 1 base at J, with 9 bases between the two ends. The germline gives CDR1 SNHLY, CDR2 FYNNEI. The sample comes from a study of human T cells and chemical hapten exposure. Attachment of unique molecular identifiers to individual cDNA molecules was performed in the library. Under the authors' procedure: Sample TCR totals centred on a median of around 100,000, ranging roughly 20,000 to 750,000. Each CDR3 protein is one row after TCRdb ran MiXCR on the RACE reads. The V and J calls were determined by TCRdb, not by the authors. The data show about 85,000 distinct CDR3 sequences, 11% seen once. Regarding time point: patch test 2, 6 weeks after DPC sensitization. The treatment: therapeutic diphenylcyclopropenone sensitization with weekly scalp DPC. Alopecia patients between 18 and 70 years old and suitable for DPC were used as donors.

This specimen consisted of whole blood, obtained in connection with sensitization to the hapten diphenylcyclopropenone (DPC). The chain carries TRBV2 and TRBJ2-5; D unresolved. The clonotype was recovered from a young man with alopecia areata. Some clones in this sample may be carry-over from other donors' samples. CDR3 sequence: CASRLDGQETQYF. The CDR3 DNA reads as TGTGCCAGCAGACTGGACGGCCAAGAGACCCAGTACTTC.